Listed here are 26 T cell receptor beta chains from one sample, sequenced in a study of blood T cells in healthy people across ages. A second about 7 to 11 cycle PCR used barcoded and J-beta primers. TCRdb analysed the 5' RACE reads with MiXCR anew, one entry per CDR3 protein. This sample has roughly 900,000 distinct CDR3 sequences; 29% occur once, and the top ten carry 15% to 20%. Sequenced material: blood. The receptors here all came from a woman older than 75 in good health.

This clonotype has at least ten counts. The J gene is TRBJ2-7, the V gene TRBV6-2 or TRBV6-3; 8 nucleotides align to TRBD1. CDR3 size: 15 residues. J gave up 2 bases and V 5 bases, and 8 bases lay outside the gene matches. Germline values: CDR1 MNHEY, CDR2 SVGEGT. CDR3 sequence (DNA): TGTGCCAGCAGTCGCGACGGGACAGGAGCCTACGAGCAGTACTTC. It specifies CASSRDGTGAYEQYF.

J is TRBJ2-3 and V is TRBV7-6; D call uncertain. This CDR3 is 16 amino acids long. Trimming took 2 bases from V and 6 from J, leaving 18 bases between them. Germline V gene data show CDR1 as SGHVS and CDR2 as FNYEAQ. The chain's CDR3 is CASSLTPSPRMDTQYF. CDR3 in DNA: TGTGCCAGCAGCTTAACTCCGAGTCCGAGAATGGATACGCAGTATTTT.

As regards this clonotype: This may be a read error: a much more frequent sequence differs by one nucleotide. This chain joins TRBV6-2 or TRBV6-3 and TRBJ2-1; D uncertain. The CDR3 loop spans 14 amino acids. The germline V gene encodes CDR1 MNHEY and CDR2 SVGEGT. CDR3 nucleotides: TGTGCCAGCAGGTACTCTCGCCTTATCAATGAGCAGTTCTTC. Amino acid sequence: CASRYSRLINEQFF.

This clonotype has at least ten counts. The V and J genes are TRBV6-4 and TRBJ2-3; a weak D match, TRBD1 (6 bases). The CDR3 is made up of 14 amino acids. Deletions cut 4 bases from V and 0 bases from J, with 8 bases between. Germline V gene lookup returns CDR1 MRHNA and CDR2 SNTAGT. In DNA, the CDR3 is TGTGCCAGCAGTGTGGACAGCAGCACAGATACGCAGTATTTT. Its translation: CASSVDSSTDTQYF.

The genes are TRBV20-1 and TRBJ2-3, with D possibly being TRBD1 or TRBD2 (5 bases each). Germline CDR1 is DFQATT and CDR2 is SNEGSKA (reference sequence). This CDR3 has 15 residues. The V end was cut by 4 bases, the J end by 2 bases, with 16 bases between. CDR3 residues: CSANYRDLSTDTQYF. The CDR3 bases are TGCAGTGCTAACTACCGGGACCTGTCCACAGATACGCAGTATTTT.

The table lists this clonotype with a few counts. One base away lies a much larger clone, so this may be a sequencing read error. The chain couples TRBV7-2 to TRBJ2-5; D is perhaps TRBD2 (7 bases). The CDR3 totals 14 residues. V lost 7 bases and J lost 1, with 13 bases in between. The germline V gene has CDR1 SGHTA and CDR2 FQGNSA. The CDR3 protein is CASTWGGAQETQYF. CDR3 DNA: TGTGCCAGCACCTGGGGGGGGGCCCAAGAGACCCAGTACTTC.

The chain joins TRBV28 to TRBJ1-5; D call uncertain. V shed 5 bases and J shed 6 bases, with 11 bases lying between them. Germline loops: CDR1 MDHEN, CDR2 SYDVKM. CDR3 length equals 13 residues. This CDR3 is CASSTRWSQPQHF. CDR3 nucleotide sequence: TGTGCCAGCAGTACCCGTTGGAGTCAGCCCCAGCATTTT.

This clonotype was recorded at least ten times. V gene TRBV9 combines with J gene TRBJ2-7, with no clear D. The V gene's germline CDR1 is SGDLS and CDR2 YYNGEE. The CDR3 has 15 residues. The germline V and J ends were trimmed by 0 bases and 3 bases, with 13 bases remaining between them. The CDR3 here is CASSVGLGSVYEQYF. The CDR3 DNA follows: TGTGCCAGCAGCGTAGGGTTAGGGTCTGTCTACGAGCAGTACTTC.

The chain has TRBV7-2 and TRBJ2-3; TRBD2 agrees at 15 bases. The CDR3 covers 16 residues. Per germline, CDR1 SGHTA and CDR2 FQGNSA. Trimming removed 6 bases from V and 5 bases from J; junction bases left unmatched: 6. In nucleotides, the CDR3 is TGTGCCAGCAGGTGGACTAGCGGGGGGGCCGGAGATACGCAGTATTTT. Protein sequence: CASRWTSGGAGDTQYF. The complete variable domain, with remaining parts taken from reference TRBV7-2 and TRBJ2-3, reads GAGVSQSPSNKVTEKGKDVELRCDPISGHTALYWYRQSLGQGLEFLIYFQGNSAPDKSGLPSDRFSAERTGGSVSTLTIQRTQQEDSAVYLCASRWTSGGAGDTQYFGPGTRLTVL.

The table lists this clonotype with many counts. The V call is TRBV3-1, the J call TRBJ2-3; TRBD2 agrees at 10 bases. Per germline, CDR1 LGHDT and CDR2 YNNKEL (reference sequence). CDR3 size: 16 residues. Unmatched junction bases numbered 6, after V lost 3 bases and J lost 3 bases. The CDR3 DNA reads as TGTGCCAGCAGCCAGACACTAGCGGGGATTACAGATACGCAGTATTTT. Amino acid sequence: CASSQTLAGITDTQYF.

This clonotype was observed at least ten times. The V and J genes are TRBV7-2 and TRBJ2-7; D is uncertain. Germline-derived CDR1 and CDR2 are SGHTA and FQGNSA. The CDR3 is made up of 16 amino acids. V lost 1 base to trimming and J lost 1 base, with 14 bases between them. CDR3 amino acids: CASSLGLGSRSYEQYF. The DNA of the CDR3 is TGTGCCAGCAGCTTAGGTCTCGGGTCCCGGTCCTACGAGCAGTACTTC.

This clonotype was recorded a few times. V usage is TRBV28 and J usage is TRBJ2-5, with 12 positions matching TRBD1. CDR1 and CDR2 (germline): MDHEN, SYDVKM. CDR3 length equals 16 residues. V trimming: 7 bases; J trimming: 5 bases; junction bases outside the gene matches: 11. The CDR3 region has the DNA TGTGCCAGCAAAGATTCCGGGACAGGGGGCCGGGAGACCCAGTACTTC. The encoded protein is CASKDSGTGGRETQYF.

The genes are TRBV27 and TRBJ2-1; 13 bases match TRBD2. The CDR3 runs 15 residues. V lost 0 bases to trimming and J lost 7 bases; unmatched junction nucleotides: 0. Germline CDR1 reads MNHEY; CDR2 reads SMNVEV (reference sequence). Here the CDR3 DNA reads TGTGCCAGCAGTTTATCGACTAGCGGGAGGAATGAGCAGTTCTTC. Translating it yields CASSLSTSGRNEQFF.

This clonotype was observed a handful of times. This chain joins TRBV6-2 or TRBV6-3 and TRBJ2-5; D not certain. CDR1 MNHEY and CDR2 SVGEGT come from the germline V gene. Trimming removed 3 bases at V and 2 bases at J, with 13 bases between. The CDR3 covers 15 residues. The chain's CDR3 is CASSYQQDPQETQYF. CDR3 sequence (DNA): TGTGCCAGCAGTTATCAGCAGGACCCGCAAGAGACCCAGTACTTC.

V is TRBV5-4 and J is TRBJ2-5; tentative D call: TRBD2 (5 bases). V lost 5 bases and J lost 11, with 34 bases in between. The CDR3 has 18 residues. The germline V gene encodes CDR1 SGHNT and CDR2 YYREEE (reference sequence). This CDR3 is CASRVERISLRPDNEQYF. CDR3 nucleotides: TGTGCCAGCAGAGTCGAGCGGATTAGTCTGAGGCCCGACAATGAGCAGTACTTC.

This clonotype has just a few counts. The V gene is TRBV5-6, the J gene TRBJ1-2; possibly TRBD1 for D (6 bases). The CDR3 is 15 residues long. The germline CDR1 and CDR2 sequences are SGHDT and YYEEEE. The V gene lost 0 bases and the J gene lost 4 bases, with 13 bases spanning the gap. The CDR3 nucleotides are TGTGCCAGCAGCTTGGCCTCGGTAGGGGGCTATGGCTACACCTTC. Translated, it gives CASSLASVGGYGYTF.

Note on this clonotype: A single base separates this from a much larger clone, so it may be a read error. The rearrangement uses TRBV20-1 and TRBJ2-1; 10 positions match TRBD1. V lost 0 bases and J lost 11; bases outside the gene matches: 10. The CDR3 runs to 15 residues. CDR1 and CDR2 from the germline V gene are DFQATT and SNEGSKA (reference sequence). The CDR3 coding sequence is TGCAGTGCTAGAGATCTCGGGACAGGGGCTAATAAGCAGTTCTTC. This codes for CSARDLGTGANKQFF.

This clonotype was counted ten times or more. This sequence joins TRBV6-6 and TRBJ2-5; 7 nucleotides line up with TRBD2. This CDR3 spans 14 amino acids. Germline V gives CDR1 MNHNY, CDR2 SVGAGI (reference sequence). The ends lost 7 bases at V and 4 bases at J; junction bases unmatched: 9. The CDR3 here is CASNTNGGRETQYF. CDR3 coding DNA: TGTGCCAGCAACACAAACGGGGGGAGAGAGACCCAGTACTTC.

The chain links TRBV5-5 to TRBJ1-2; 9 bases align to TRBD1. This CDR3 region has 19 residues. V gave up 3 bases and J gave up 0 bases; unmatched junction bases: 15. Per germline, CDR1 SGHKS and CDR2 YYEKEE (reference sequence). The CDR3 nucleotides read TGTGCCAGCAGCTGGATATGGACAGGGGAGGTATCGGCTAACTATGGCTACACCTTC. Protein: CASSWIWTGEVSANYGYTF.

This clonotype was counted only a few times. V and J are TRBV7-9 and TRBJ1-1; D gene unclear. Trimming shortened V by 2 bases and J by 1 base, and 8 bases separated the two germline ends. The germline CDR1 and CDR2 sequences are SEHNR and FQNEAQ (reference sequence). The CDR3 has 14 amino acids. The CDR3 region is CASSLRTRNTEAFF. CDR3 in DNA: TGTGCCAGCAGCTTACGGACGCGGAACACTGAAGCTTTCTTT.

This clonotype occurred a few times. The CDR3 here is CSVVGGSGNTIYF. CDR3 coding DNA: TGCAGCGTTGTAGGGGGCTCTGGAAACACCATATATTTT. The V gene is TRBV29-1, the J gene TRBJ1-3, with D tentatively TRBD1 (6 bases). Germline CDR1 SQVTM, CDR2 ANQGSEA. The V gene lost 4 bases and the J gene lost 0 bases, with 7 bases spanning the gap. This CDR3 comprises 13 residues.

This clonotype has a count of ten or more. This chain connects TRBV5-1 to TRBJ1-2; 8 nucleotides align to TRBD1. The CDR3 spans 14 residues. Germline CDR1 SGHRS, CDR2 YFSETQ. With V trimmed by 4 bases and J by 3 bases, 5 bases remained unmatched. The CDR3: CASSIPGQDYGYTF. The CDR3 region has the DNA TGCGCCAGCAGCATTCCGGGACAGGACTATGGCTACACCTTC.

This clonotype has only one observation. A much larger clone lies one base from this, so it may be a read error. V gene TRBV6-2 or TRBV6-3 combines with J gene TRBJ2-1; D is ambiguous. V was trimmed by 8 bases and J by 6 bases, leaving 14 bases between them. Germline loops: CDR1 MNHEY, CDR2 SVGEGT. This CDR3 has 13 amino acids. The CDR3 loop reads CASGSQHGNEQFF. DNA of the CDR3: TGTGCCAGCGGTTCCCAACACGGCAATGAGCAGTTCTTC.

This clonotype has ten or more counts. The rearrangement joins TRBV24-1 to TRBJ2-3; 9 nucleotides align to TRBD2. V gave up 6 bases and J gave up 0 bases; unmatched junction bases: 9. The CDR3 is made up of 17 amino acids. Germline CDR1 and CDR2: KGHDR and SFDVKD. The CDR3 nucleotides read TGTGCCACCAGTAGTCGGAGCGGGGGGATCAGCACAGATACGCAGTATTTT. It codes for CATSSRSGGISTDTQYF.

The rearrangement links TRBV12-3 or TRBV12-4 to TRBJ2-7, with TRBD2 as a possible D gene (6 bases). The DNA end is a closer match to TRBJ2-5, so the J assignment may be wrong. The CDR3 has 16 residues. This CDR3 is CASSLAGDSSGETQYF. CDR3 sequence (DNA): TGTGCCAGCAGTTTAGCCGGGGACTCCTCTGGGGAGACCCAGTACTTC.

J is TRBJ2-7 and V is TRBV20-1; TRBD2 aligns across 11 bases. Germline values: CDR1 DFQATT, CDR2 SNEGSKA (reference sequence). The CDR3 has 15 amino acids. V shed 3 bases, J shed 3 bases, and the junction held 7 bases outside the gene matches. The DNA of the CDR3 is TGCAGTGCTAGGAAACTAGCGGGAGATGTCTACGAGCAGTACTTC. Protein sequence: CSARKLAGDVYEQYF.